Reported below is one T cell receptor beta chain. The antigen remains undetermined. This specimen comes from a study of T cell responses to AZD1222 COVID-19 vaccine. Notes on the study in general: At 160-218 and 743-854, vaccine-associated CD4 TCRs were dominant, and they spanned spike.

CDR3 length: 16 amino acids. Germline V gene sequence: CDR1 MGHRA, CDR2 YSYEKL. Trimming removed 4 bases from V and 4 bases from J, with 18 bases in between. Here immunoSEQ multiplex PCR was the method, and the copy in TCRdb shows in-frame clones only, minus some. This table has some 180,000 clones, roughly 90% appearing once. The chain recombines TRBV4-1 with TRBJ2-3; D possibly corresponds to TRBD2 (6 bases). The sequence came from an adult who received the AZD1222 COVID-19 vaccine. This specimen consisted of peripheral blood, obtained 28 days after the second AZD1222 dose. In nucleotides, the CDR3 is TGCGCCAGCAGCCCCCCGGCCGGGAGTGGATCAGATACGCAGTATTTT. This sequence encodes CASSPPAGSGSDTQYF.